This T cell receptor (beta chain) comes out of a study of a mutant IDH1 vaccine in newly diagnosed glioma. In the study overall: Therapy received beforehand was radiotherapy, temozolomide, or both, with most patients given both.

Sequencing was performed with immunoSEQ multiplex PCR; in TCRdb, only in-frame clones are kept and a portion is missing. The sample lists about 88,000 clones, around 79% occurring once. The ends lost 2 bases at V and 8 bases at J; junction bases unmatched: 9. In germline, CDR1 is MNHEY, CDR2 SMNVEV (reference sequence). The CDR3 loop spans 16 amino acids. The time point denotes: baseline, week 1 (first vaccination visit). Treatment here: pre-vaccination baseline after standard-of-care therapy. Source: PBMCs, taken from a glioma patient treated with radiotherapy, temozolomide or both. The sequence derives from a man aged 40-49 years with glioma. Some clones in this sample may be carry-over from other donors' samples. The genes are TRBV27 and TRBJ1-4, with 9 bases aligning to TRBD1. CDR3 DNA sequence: TGTGCCAGCAGTTTAGGGTCACAGGGGGCAGGGGAAAAACTGTTTTTT. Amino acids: CASSLGSQGAGEKLFF.